These T cell receptor beta chains were read from a single sample in a study of response to subunit inactivated influenza vaccine. MiXCR, run by TCRdb on the RT-PCR reads, gives a single entry per CDR3 protein. The sample consists of around 530,000 distinct CDR3 sequences, approximately 16% of them appearing once. Specimen: CD4+ T cells sorted from PBMCs, collected less than 25 months after vaccination. These TCRs come from a man between 50 and 75 years old who received an inactivated influenza vaccine. Each CDR3 is given with its conserved first and last residue. A D gene is named only where the DNA matches it firmly. The size entry is marked missing in some rows and otherwise reads once, few, many or a size class.

clone_size d_call j_call v_call cdr3_aa cdr3_nt
many - TRBJ2-1 TRBV7-9 CASSLRGSKSEQFF TGTGCCAGCAGCTTGAGGGGGTCCAAGAGTGAGCAGTTCTTC
few TRBD2 TRBJ2-7 TRBV6-2/TRBV6-3 CASSRPPASTSSEQYF TGTGCCAGCAGCCGTCCGCCCGCCTCGACTAGCTCCGAGCAGTACTTC
- TRBD1 TRBJ1-2 TRBV4-1 CASRRETGLSSYGYTF TGCGCCAGCAGACGAGAGACAGGGCTAAGCTCCTATGGCTACACCTTC
- TRBD2 TRBJ2-3 TRBV20-1 CSAPTSGGLDTQYF TGCAGTGCACCGACTAGCGGGGGGTTAGATACGCAGTATTTT
many TRBD1 TRBJ2-2 TRBV15 CATSRDRGTGPTGELFF TGTGCCACCAGCAGAGATAGGGGGACAGGGCCCACCGGGGAGCTGTTTTTT
- - TRBJ1-4 TRBV20-1 CSAIRGSSWEKLFF TGCAGTGCTATCCGGGGATCGTCCTGGGAAAAACTGTTTTTT
- - TRBJ1-1 TRBV12-3/TRBV12-4 CATNDGGRHTEAFF TGTGCCACCAACGATGGGGGCCGGCACACTGAAGCTTTCTTT
many - TRBJ2-7 TRBV6-1 CASSEAGARGEQYF TGTGCCAGCAGTGAAGCGGGTGCCAGGGGCGAGCAGTACTTC
few - TRBJ2-3 TRBV5-1 CASSRPGPSSTDTQYF TGCGCCAGCAGCAGACCCGGGCCCTCTAGCACAGATACGCAGTATTTT
- TRBD2 TRBJ2-1 TRBV12-3/TRBV12-4 CASSLAGTSGRHEQFF TGTGCCAGCAGTTTAGCCGGGACTAGCGGGAGACATGAGCAGTTCTTC
- - TRBJ2-3 TRBV18 CASSPVRGADTQYF TGTGCCAGCTCACCAGTAAGGGGAGCAGATACGCAGTATTTT
- - TRBJ2-7 TRBV5-6 CASSLGPAGAYEQYF TGTGCCAGCAGCTTGGGTCCGGCAGGGGCCTACGAGCAGTACTTC
many - TRBJ2-7 TRBV3-1 CASSRDTTYEQYF TGTGCCAGCAGCCGGGACACTACATACGAGCAGTACTTC
few TRBD1 TRBJ2-7 TRBV9 CASSAGTGGSNLDRQYF TGTGCCAGCAGCGCCGGGACAGGGGGCTCGAACCTGGACAGGCAGTACTTC
few TRBD1 TRBJ2-3 TRBV14 CASSHPGQGWDTQYF TGTGCCAGCAGCCATCCGGGACAGGGATGGGATACGCAGTATTTT
- - TRBJ2-3 TRBV7-9 CASRLQGRVVADTQYF TGTGCCAGCCGACTTCAGGGGCGTGTGGTGGCAGATACGCAGTATTTT
- - TRBJ2-7 TRBV18 CASSPPPSRYEQYF TGTGCCAGCTCACCACCGCCTAGTCGGTACGAGCAGTACTTC
few - TRBJ2-3 TRBV12-3/TRBV12-4 CASSLGDITTDTQYF TGTGCCAGCAGTTTAGGGGACATCACCACAGATACGCAGTATTTT
many TRBD1 TRBJ1-1 TRBV20-1 CSADRGGGTEAFF TGCAGTGCTGACAGGGGTGGAGGCACTGAAGCTTTCTTT
- - TRBJ1-5 TRBV3-1 CASSLGRQASNQPQHF TGTGCCAGCAGCCTGGGGAGACAGGCTAGCAATCAGCCCCAGCATTTT
many TRBD1 TRBJ1-2 TRBV9 CASSDRDREINYGYTF TGTGCCAGCAGCGACCGGGACAGGGAGATCAACTATGGCTACACCTTC
many TRBD2 TRBJ2-1 TRBV9 CASSVVIAGGNNEQFF TGTGCCAGCAGCGTAGTAATAGCGGGGGGAAACAATGAGCAGTTCTTC
- - TRBJ2-3 TRBV5-1 CASSPLEGRSPDTQYF TGCGCCAGCAGCCCACTCGAGGGGAGGTCTCCAGATACGCAGTATTTT
many - TRBJ2-5 TRBV29-1 CSVDRSRETQYF TGCAGCGTTGATCGGTCCCGGGAGACCCAGTACTTC